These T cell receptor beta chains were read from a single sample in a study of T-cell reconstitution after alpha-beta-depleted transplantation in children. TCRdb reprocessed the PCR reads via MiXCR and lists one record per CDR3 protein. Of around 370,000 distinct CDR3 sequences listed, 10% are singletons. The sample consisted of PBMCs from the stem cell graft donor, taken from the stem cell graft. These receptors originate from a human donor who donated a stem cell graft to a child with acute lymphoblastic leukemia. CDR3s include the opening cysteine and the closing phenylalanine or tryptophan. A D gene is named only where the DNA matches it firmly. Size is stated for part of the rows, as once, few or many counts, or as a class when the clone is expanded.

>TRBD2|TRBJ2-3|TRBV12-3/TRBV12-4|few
TGTGCCAGCAAGGGGACTAGCGGGAGCACAGATACGCAGTATTTT
CASKGTSGSTDTQYF
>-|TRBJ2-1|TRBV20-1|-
TGCAGTGCTAGAGGCTGGGACTCCGCCTACAATGAGCAGTTCTTC
CSARGWDSAYNEQFF
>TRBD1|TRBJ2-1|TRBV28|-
TGTGCCAGCAGTTTATTAGGGGGCGTCATGCATGAGCAGTTCTTC
CASSLLGGVMHEQFF
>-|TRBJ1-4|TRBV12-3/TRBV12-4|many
TGTGCCAGCAGGGCAACAACTAATGAAAAACTGTTTTTT
CASRATTNEKLFF
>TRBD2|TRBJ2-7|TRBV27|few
TGTGCCAGCGGAAATGGGAGGGACTACGAGCAGTACTTC
CASGNGRDYEQYF
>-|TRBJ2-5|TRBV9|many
TGTGCCAGCAGCTCTCGGATCCAAGAGACCCAGTACTTC
CASSSRIQETQYF
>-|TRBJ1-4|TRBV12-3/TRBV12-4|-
TGTGCCAGCAGTTCCGGGAGGGGGAAAGAAAAACTGTTTTTT
CASSSGRGKEKLFF
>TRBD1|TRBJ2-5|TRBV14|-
TGTGCCAGCAGCCCAGACCCAAGGACAGGGCGAGTGGAGACCCAGTACTTC
CASSPDPRTGRVETQYF
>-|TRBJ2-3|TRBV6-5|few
TGTGCCAGCAGTTACGTCCTTTTAGGCCGGAGCTTTATAGATACGCAGTATTTT
CASSYVLLGRSFIDTQYF
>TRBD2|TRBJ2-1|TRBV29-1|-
TGCAGCGTTGAATCGGGGGGTAACAATGAGCAGTTCTTC
CSVESGGNNEQFF
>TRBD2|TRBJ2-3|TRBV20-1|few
TGCAGTGCTAACCGAGCGGGAGGGCCAACAGATACGCAGTATTTT
CSANRAGGPTDTQYF
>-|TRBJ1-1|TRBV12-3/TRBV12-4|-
TGTGCCAGCAGTCACGGACGGAACAGGGCTTTCTTT
CASSHGRNRAFF
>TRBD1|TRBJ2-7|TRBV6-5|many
TGTGCCAGCAGTTACCCCTCGGACAGGTTTGAATGGAACGAGCAGTACTTC
CASSYPSDRFEWNEQYF
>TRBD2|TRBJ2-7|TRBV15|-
TGTGCCACCAGCAGAGCCACCGGACTAGCGGGATCCTACGAGCAGTACTTC
CATSRATGLAGSYEQYF
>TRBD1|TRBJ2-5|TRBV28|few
TGTGCCAGCAGAAAAGACAGGGATGAGACCCAGTACTTC
CASRKDRDETQYF
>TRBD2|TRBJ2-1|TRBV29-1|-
TGCAGCGTTGTAATGGTAGCGGGGAGCTTGGCGAATGAGCAGTTCTTC
CSVVMVAGSLANEQFF
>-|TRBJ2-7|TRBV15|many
TGTGCCACCAGCAGCGGGAACTCCTACGAGCAGTACTTC
CATSSGNSYEQYF
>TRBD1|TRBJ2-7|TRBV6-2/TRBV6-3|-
TGTGCCAGCAGTTACTCGAGATCCGGGACAGGGGAAGTTTACGAGCAGTACTTC
CASSYSRSGTGEVYEQYF
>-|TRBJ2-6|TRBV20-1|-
TGCAGTGCCAGAGATGCGTCTGGGGCCAACGTCCTGACTTTC
CSARDASGANVLTF
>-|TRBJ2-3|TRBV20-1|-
TGCAGTGCCAAAAACTTGGCCCTCGGGGCAGATACGCAGTATTTT
CSAKNLALGADTQYF
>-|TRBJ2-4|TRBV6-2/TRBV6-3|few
TGTGCCAGCAGTTACTCCCCCAATGGGGTGAACATTCAGTACTTC
CASSYSPNGVNIQYF
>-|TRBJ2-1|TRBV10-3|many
TGTGCCATCAGTGAGGGTTGGGGCAACAATGAGCAGTTCTTC
CAISEGWGNNEQFF
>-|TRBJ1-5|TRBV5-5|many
TGTGCCAGCAGCTTGGGGACGGGTCAGCCCCAGCATTTT
CASSLGTGQPQHF
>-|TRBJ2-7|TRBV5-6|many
TGTGCCAGCAGCTTGGAAGCAGGCGTCTCCTACGAGCAGTACTTC
CASSLEAGVSYEQYF
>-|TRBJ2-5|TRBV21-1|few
TGTGCCAGCAGCAAAGAGGCTGGGGCAGGGAAACAAGAGACCCAGTACTTC
CASSKEAGAGKQETQYF
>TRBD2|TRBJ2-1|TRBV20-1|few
TGCAGTGCCACCGGCACTAGCGGGCACTACAATGAGCAGTTCTTC
CSATGTSGHYNEQFF
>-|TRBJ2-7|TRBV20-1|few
TGCAGTGCTATCTCCTTAGGACTACGAGGGTTCGCCTACGAGCAGTACTTC
CSAISLGLRGFAYEQYF
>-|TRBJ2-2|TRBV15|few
TGTGCCACCAGCAGAGATCGCGTCAACGGGGAGCTGTTTTTT
CATSRDRVNGELFF
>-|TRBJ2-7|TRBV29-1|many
TGCAGCGTTGCCAGGGCGGGCGAGCAGTACTTC
CSVARAGEQYF
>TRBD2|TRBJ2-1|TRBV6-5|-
TGTGCCAGCAGTTACGGGACTAGCCGTTACAATGAGCAGTTCTTC
CASSYGTSRYNEQFF
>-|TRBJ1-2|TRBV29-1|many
TGCAGCGTTGAAGACTCGGACTATGGCTACACCTTC
CSVEDSDYGYTF
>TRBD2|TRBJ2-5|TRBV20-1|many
TGCAGTGCTAGAGATTTGACTAGCGTCCAAGAGACCCAGTACTTC
CSARDLTSVQETQYF
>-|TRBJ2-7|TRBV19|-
TGTGCCAGTAGTAGACGGGACTTCTACACCTACGAGCAGTACTTC
CASSRRDFYTYEQYF
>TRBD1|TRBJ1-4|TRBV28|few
TGTGCCACCGAGGGGACAGGGGGGGGAAATGAAAAACTGTTTTTT
CATEGTGGGNEKLFF
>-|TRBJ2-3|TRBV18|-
TGTGCCAGCTCACCGGGACGGAAAAGCACAGATACGCAGTATTTT
CASSPGRKSTDTQYF